Below, 27 T cell receptor beta chains from the same sample are listed, as sequenced in a study of OX40 agonist ivuxolimab in advanced cancers. Libraries were prepared through the immunoSEQ multiplex PCR assay. TCRdb mirrors the immuneACCESS table, restricted to in-frame sequences. Some clones are absent from its copies; in checked studies, under half trace to an unresolved V gene, and the reason for the others is unknown. This sample has around 100,000 clones in its table, and 90% of those were observed once. The top ten clones comprise over 0.3% of the sample. The sample in question was CD4+ or CD8+ T cells sorted from blood, obtained in a trial of the OX40 agonist ivuxolimab. Every receptor here comes from an adult with an advanced solid tumor such as melanoma, head and neck, liver or kidney cancer.

The chain joins TRBV5-1 to TRBJ2-7; maybe TRBD1 (6 bases). Germline CDR1 is SGHRS and CDR2 is YFSETQ. This CDR3 contains 14 residues. The V end lost 1 base, the J end lost 4 bases, and 12 bases lay between the germline ends. DNA of the CDR3: TGCGCCAGCAGCTTGTTACAGGGTTGGTACGAGCAGTACTTC. It is translated as CASSLLQGWYEQYF.

CDR3 loop: CASSVVGGTQYF. The CDR3 nucleotides are TGTGCCAGCAGCGTAGTCGGGGGGACCCAGTACTTC. The chain recombines TRBV9 with TRBJ2-5; perhaps TRBD2 as D (6 bases). This CDR3 contains 12 residues. The V gene's germline CDR1 is SGDLS and CDR2 YYNGEE. The V gene lost 0 bases and the J gene lost 7 bases, with 7 bases spanning the gap.

This chain links TRBV30 with TRBJ1-4; D not certain. The germline V gene has CDR1 GTSNPN and CDR2 SVGIG (reference sequence). The CDR3 covers 15 residues. V dropped 5 bases and J dropped 0 bases, with 13 bases sitting between them. The CDR3 DNA reads TGTGCCTGGGGTTTTGGAGGGTCAACTAATGAAAAACTGTTTTTT. This encodes CAWGFGGSTNEKLFF.

The chain is built from TRBV7-3 and TRBJ2-3, with TRBD2 identical over 15 bases. The CDR3 has 18 residues. The trim removed 2 bases at V and 4 bases at J, leaving 7 bases unmatched. Germline CDR1 and CDR2: SGHTA and FQGTGA. CDR3 sequence (DNA): TGTGCCAGCAGCTTAGGACTAGCGGGAGGGCCGAGGGCAGATACGCAGTATTTT. It encodes CASSLGLAGGPRADTQYF.

The CDR3 here is CASSISLATTDTQYF. Here the CDR3 DNA reads TGTGCCAGTAGTATCTCACTAGCGACCACAGATACGCAGTATTTT. J is TRBJ2-3 and V is TRBV19; 7 bases align to TRBD2. The CDR3 length is 15 residues. Looked up from germline, CDR1 is LNHDA and CDR2 is SQIVND (reference sequence). Trimming at V came to 3 bases and at J to 2 bases, leaving 5 bases not matched to a gene.

This chain links TRBV6-6 with TRBJ2-1, with D maybe TRBD2 (6 bases). This CDR3 contains 14 residues. Trimming removed 5 bases at V and 6 bases at J, with 14 bases between. Germline lookup yields CDR1 MNHNY and CDR2 SVGAGI (reference sequence). The CDR3 sequence is CASSPNRGTNEQFF. The DNA of the CDR3 is TGTGCCAGCAGTCCCAATCGGGGGACCAATGAGCAGTTCTTC.

This chain connects TRBV5-1 to TRBJ2-1; the match to TRBD1 covers 8 bases. The CDR3 is 16 residues long. Trimming took 0 bases from V and 6 from J; bases not matched to a gene: 8. CDR1 is SGHRS, CDR2 YFSETQ, per germline. The CDR3 bases are TGCGCCAGCAGCTTGGCGGGACAGGTGGAAATCAATGAGCAGTTCTTC. It is translated as CASSLAGQVEINEQFF. The full variable domain, with the rest looked up from reference TRBV5-1 and TRBJ2-1, is KAGVTQTPRYLIKTRGQQVTLSCSPISGHRSVSWYQQTPGQGLQFLFEYFSETQRNKGNFPGRFSGRQFSNSRSEMNVSTLELGDSALYLCASSLAGQVEINEQFFGPGTRLTVL.

The rearrangement uses TRBV7-2 and TRBJ2-1; 13 bases line up with TRBD2. The germline gives CDR1 SGHTA, CDR2 FQGNSA. The CDR3 consists of 16 residues. V lost 4 bases to trimming and J lost 9 bases; unmatched junction nucleotides: 9. CDR3 sequence reads: CASSSGGLAGLGEQFF. The CDR3 region has the DNA TGTGCCAGCAGCTCGGGGGGACTAGCGGGACTAGGTGAGCAGTTCTTC.

The chain carries TRBV20-1 and TRBJ2-3; D call uncertain. Germline CDR1 and CDR2: DFQATT and SNEGSKA (reference sequence). V was pared by 4 bases and J by 5 bases, with 7 bases between. This CDR3 comprises 11 residues. This chain's CDR3 is CSAMVGDTQYF. CDR3 nucleotides: TGCAGTGCTATGGTCGGAGATACGCAGTATTTT.

The chain carries TRBV18 and TRBJ2-1, with a weak D call TRBD2 (6 bases). Deletions cut 5 bases from V and 8 bases from J, with 19 bases between. Germline CDR1 KGHSH, CDR2 LQKENI. The CDR3 runs to 15 residues. CDR3 loop: CASSGWDSMRDEQFF. CDR3 nucleotides: TGTGCCAGCTCAGGATGGGACTCAATGCGTGATGAGCAGTTCTTC.

This chain joins TRBV11-2 and TRBJ2-3, with 7 bases aligning to TRBD2. Germline values: CDR1 SGHAT, CDR2 FQNNGV. V was pared by 6 bases and J by 2 bases, with 5 bases of the junction left unmatched. The CDR3 is 14 residues long. CDR3 sequence: CASSWLAATDTQYF. The CDR3, as DNA: TGTGCCAGCAGTTGGCTAGCGGCCACAGATACGCAGTATTTT.

The sample holds a few counts of this clone. The chain employs TRBV7-9 and TRBJ2-5; D is perhaps TRBD1 (6 bases). The ends were cut back, 0 bases at V and 5 bases at J, with 10 bases in the middle. CDR3 length equals 14 residues. The germline CDR1 and CDR2 sequences are SEHNR and FQNEAQ (reference sequence). The CDR3: CASSLAGGSETQYF. For the CDR3, the DNA is TGTGCCAGCAGCTTAGCAGGGGGTTCGGAGACCCAGTACTTC.

V and J are TRBV6-1 and TRBJ2-2; TRBD2 matches 7 bases. Trimming cost V 6 bases and J 5 bases; bases outside gene matches: 6. This CDR3 has 14 amino acids. CDR1 and CDR2 from the germline V gene are MNHNS and SASEGT. Written as DNA, the CDR3 is TGTGCCAGCAGGCCGGCGGGAGTTACCGGGGAGCTGTTTTTT. Residues: CASRPAGVTGELFF.

This clone was seen only once. This rearrangement joins TRBV7-2 to TRBJ2-5; no reliable D call. The CDR3 runs 12 residues. V was clipped by 5 bases and J by 0 bases, with 4 bases between them. The germline CDR1 and CDR2 sequences are SGHTA and FQGNSA. CDR3: CASSLYQETQYF. For the CDR3, the DNA is TGTGCCAGCAGCCTGTACCAAGAGACCCAGTACTTC.

This rearrangement joins TRBV28 to TRBJ1-4; 7 bases agree with TRBD1. Germline values: CDR1 MDHEN, CDR2 SYDVKM. This CDR3 region has 15 residues. V shed 6 bases and J 7 bases; nucleotides not matched to a gene: 11. The CDR3 protein is CASSQDKGGSEKLFF. CDR3 nucleotides: TGTGCCAGCAGCCAGGACAAAGGGGGCAGTGAAAAACTGTTTTTT.

The rearrangement uses TRBV11-2 and TRBJ2-3; 7 positions match TRBD2. CDR1 SGHAT and CDR2 FQNNGV come from the germline V gene. The CDR3 consists of 15 residues. V lost 5 bases and J lost 8; bases outside the gene matches: 13. In DNA, the CDR3 is TGTGCCAGCAGCCAATCCGGGACTACGCAATCTACGCAGTATTTT. Translating it yields CASSQSGTTQSTQYF.

The chain has TRBV6-1 and TRBJ2-1, with 7 positions matching TRBD2. Trimming cost V 6 bases and J 5 bases; bases outside gene matches: 7. This CDR3 is built from 14 residues. CDR1 and CDR2 from the germline V gene are MNHNS and SASEGT. CDR3 nucleotides: TGTGCCAGCAGATCCCTGGGGGGGAACAATGAGCAGTTCTTC. It encodes CASRSLGGNNEQFF.

This chain joins TRBV28 and TRBJ2-1, with TRBD2 matching 8 bases. CDR1 and CDR2 (germline): MDHEN, SYDVKM. Trimming at V came to 3 bases and at J to 7 bases, leaving 11 bases not matched to a gene. CDR3 size: 16 residues. CDR3 sequence reads: CASSFLGGGYVNEQFF. CDR3 DNA: TGTGCCAGCAGTTTTTTGGGCGGGGGGTACGTGAATGAGCAGTTCTTC.

This chain connects TRBV7-9 to TRBJ2-7; tentatively, D is TRBD1 or TRBD2 (5 bases each). The CDR3 length is 15 residues. V was trimmed by 7 bases and J by 0 bases, leaving 16 bases between them. Germline CDR1 SEHNR, CDR2 FQNEAQ (reference sequence). CDR3 residues: CASTLTGPDSYEQYF. DNA of the CDR3: TGTGCCAGCACCTTGACGGGGCCCGACTCCTACGAGCAGTACTTC.

This chain uses TRBV5-4 with TRBJ2-2, with unresolved D. The CDR3 loop spans 13 amino acids. V was trimmed by 4 bases and J by 5 bases, leaving 9 bases between them. Germline CDR1 and CDR2: SGHNT and YYREEE (reference sequence). The CDR3 DNA follows: TGTGCCAGCAGCCCCCCAAGGACCGGGGAGCTGTTTTTT. As protein: CASSPPRTGELFF.

The chain has TRBV15 and TRBJ2-7; a weak D match, TRBD1 (5 bases). V lost 6 bases and J lost 5, with 14 bases in between. This CDR3 spans 13 amino acids. Germline V gene sequence: CDR1 LNHNV, CDR2 YYDKDF (reference sequence). CDR3 loop: CATRRRGMHEQYF. Here the CDR3 DNA reads TGTGCCACCAGGAGAAGGGGTATGCACGAGCAGTACTTC.

The chain recombines TRBV4-1 with TRBJ2-7; unclear D gene. The germline gives CDR1 MGHRA, CDR2 YSYEKL. The CDR3 extends over 13 amino acids. The ends were cut back, 1 base at V and 3 bases at J, with 7 bases in the middle. For the CDR3, the DNA is TGCGCCAGCAGCCAAGGGAGCCTCTACGAGCAGTACTTC. Translating it yields CASSQGSLYEQYF.

The V and J genes are TRBV6-6 and TRBJ2-2; D is uncertain. CDR1 MNHNY and CDR2 SVGAGI come from the germline V gene (reference sequence). This CDR3 has 13 amino acids. V was trimmed by 6 bases and J by 0 bases, leaving 5 bases between them. The CDR3 coding sequence is TGTGCCAGCAGAACCACGAACACCGGGGAGCTGTTTTTT. This encodes CASRTTNTGELFF.

The chain uses TRBV11-2 and TRBJ2-3; 8 nucleotides align to TRBD2. Looked up from germline, CDR1 is SGHAT and CDR2 is FQNNGV. V shed 5 bases and J 3 bases; nucleotides not matched to a gene: 7. The CDR3 has 15 amino acids. The CDR3 sequence is CASSVSGTKTDTQYF. CDR3 in DNA: TGTGCCAGCAGCGTTAGCGGGACTAAGACAGATACGCAGTATTTT.

The chain joins TRBV19 to TRBJ2-3; 10 nucleotides align to TRBD2. The CDR3 spans 17 residues. Losses at the gene ends were 5 bases for V and 1 base for J; bases not matched to a gene: 9. Germline V CDR1 and CDR2: LNHDA, SQIVND (reference sequence). The CDR3 reads CASSPSQGTSGTDTQYF. In DNA form, the CDR3 reads TGTGCCAGTAGTCCATCACAGGGGACTAGCGGCACAGATACGCAGTATTTT.

This clone appeared once. The chain has TRBV11-2 and TRBJ2-1; a possible D gene is TRBD2 (6 bases). The germline gives CDR1 SGHAT, CDR2 FQNNGV. The V end lost 1 base, the J end lost 15 bases, and 10 bases lay between the germline ends. This CDR3 is built from 11 residues. The CDR3 sequence is CASSLAGVPFF. In nucleotides, the CDR3 is TGTGCCAGCAGCTTAGCGGGAGTGCCGTTCTTC.

This rearrangement joins TRBV9 to TRBJ2-7, with 8 bases fitting TRBD1. After removal of 2 bases from V and 7 bases from J, the junction contained 8 bases not matched to a gene. CDR3 length equals 14 residues. CDR1 and CDR2 (germline): SGDLS, YYNGEE. CDR3 sequence (DNA): TGTGCCAGCAGCGTGGGACAGGCGCCTCGGGAGCAGTACTTC. Amino acids: CASSVGQAPREQYF. Combining the CDR3 with reference TRBV9 and TRBJ2-7 gives the whole variable domain DSGVTQTPKHLITATGQRVTLRCSPRSGDLSVYWYQQSLDQGLQFLIQYYNGEERAKGNILERFSAQQFPDLHSELNLSSLELGDSALYFCASSVGQAPREQYFGPGTRLTVT.